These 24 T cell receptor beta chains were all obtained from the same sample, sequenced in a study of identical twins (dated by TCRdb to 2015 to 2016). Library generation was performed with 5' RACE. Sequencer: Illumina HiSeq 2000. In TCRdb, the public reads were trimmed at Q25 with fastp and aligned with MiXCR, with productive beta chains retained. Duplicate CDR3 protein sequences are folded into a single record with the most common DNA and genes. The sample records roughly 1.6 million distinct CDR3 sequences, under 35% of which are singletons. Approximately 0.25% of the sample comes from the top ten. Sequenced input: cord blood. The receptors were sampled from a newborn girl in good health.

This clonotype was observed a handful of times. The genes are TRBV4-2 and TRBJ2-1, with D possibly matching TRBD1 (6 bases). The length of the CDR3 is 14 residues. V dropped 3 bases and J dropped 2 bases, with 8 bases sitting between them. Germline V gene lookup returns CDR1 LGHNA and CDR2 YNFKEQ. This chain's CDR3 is CASSHSGAYNEQFF. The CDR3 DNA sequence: TGTGCCAGCAGCCATTCAGGGGCCTACAATGAGCAGTTCTTC.

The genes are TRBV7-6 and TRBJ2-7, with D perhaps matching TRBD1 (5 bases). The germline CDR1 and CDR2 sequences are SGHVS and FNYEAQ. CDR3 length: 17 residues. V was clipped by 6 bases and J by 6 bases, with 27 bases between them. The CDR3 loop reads CASSRVEAGWSSAEQYF. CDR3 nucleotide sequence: TGTGCCAGCAGTCGAGTTGAGGCAGGGTGGAGTTCCGCCGAGCAGTACTTC.

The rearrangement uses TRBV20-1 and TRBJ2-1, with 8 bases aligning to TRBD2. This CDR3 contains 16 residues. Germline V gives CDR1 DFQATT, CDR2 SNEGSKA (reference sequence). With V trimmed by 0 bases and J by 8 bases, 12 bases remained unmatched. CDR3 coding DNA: TGCAGTGCTAGAGAAGAAGCGGGAGCGTGGGGGGATGAGCAGTTCTTC. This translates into CSAREEAGAWGDEQFF.

CDR3: CAVGDFSGGEQYF. DNA for the CDR3: TGTGCAGTGGGGGACTTCTCCGGGGGCGAGCAGTACTTC. The chain employs TRBV28 and TRBJ2-7; D is possibly TRBD2 (6 bases). Germline V gene sequence: CDR1 MDHEN, CDR2 SYDVKM. This CDR3 is 13 amino acids long.

Written as DNA, the CDR3 is TGCAGTGCTATGACAGGGGGCGCTTACGAGCAGTACTTC. Amino acids: CSAMTGGAYEQYF. The chain has TRBV20-1 and TRBJ2-4; 10 nucleotides agree with TRBD1. The J call may be in error: the DNA end matches TRBJ2-7 better. Germline CDR1 reads DFQATT; CDR2 reads SNEGSKA (reference sequence). The CDR3 totals 13 residues.

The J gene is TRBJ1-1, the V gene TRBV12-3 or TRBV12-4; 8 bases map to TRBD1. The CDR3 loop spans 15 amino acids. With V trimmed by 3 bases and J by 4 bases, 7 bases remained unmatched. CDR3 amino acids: CASSFPGTGGTEAFF. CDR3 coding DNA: TGTGCCAGCAGTTTCCCCGGGACAGGTGGCACTGAAGCTTTCTTT.

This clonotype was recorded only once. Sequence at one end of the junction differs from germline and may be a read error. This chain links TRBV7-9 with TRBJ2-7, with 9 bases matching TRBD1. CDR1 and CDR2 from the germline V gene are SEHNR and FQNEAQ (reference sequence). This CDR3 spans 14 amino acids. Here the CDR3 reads CAGSSGQGAYEQYF. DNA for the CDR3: TGTGCCGGCAGCTCGGGACAGGGAGCCTACGAGCAGTACTTC.

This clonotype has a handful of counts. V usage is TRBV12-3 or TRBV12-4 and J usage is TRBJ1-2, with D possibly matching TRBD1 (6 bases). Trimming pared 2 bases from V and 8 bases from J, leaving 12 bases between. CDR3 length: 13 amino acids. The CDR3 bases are TGTGCCAGCAGTTTACAGGAGGGGGGCGGCTACACCTTC. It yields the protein CASSLQEGGGYTF.

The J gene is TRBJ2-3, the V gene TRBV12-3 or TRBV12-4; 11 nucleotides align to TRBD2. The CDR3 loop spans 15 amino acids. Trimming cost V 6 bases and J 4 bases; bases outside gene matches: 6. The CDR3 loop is CASRGTSGNADTQYF. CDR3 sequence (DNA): TGTGCCAGCAGGGGGACTAGCGGTAACGCAGATACGCAGTATTTT.

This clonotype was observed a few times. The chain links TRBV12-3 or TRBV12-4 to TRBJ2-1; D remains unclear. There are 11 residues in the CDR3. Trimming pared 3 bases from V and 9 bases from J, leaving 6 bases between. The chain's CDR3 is CASSFMGEQFF. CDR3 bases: TGTGCCAGCAGTTTTATGGGTGAGCAGTTCTTC.

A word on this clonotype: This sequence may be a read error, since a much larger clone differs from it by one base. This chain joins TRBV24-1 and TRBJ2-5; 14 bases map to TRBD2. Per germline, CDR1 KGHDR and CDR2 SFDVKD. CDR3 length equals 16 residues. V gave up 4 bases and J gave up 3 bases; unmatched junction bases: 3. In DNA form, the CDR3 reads TGTGCCACCAGTGAACCGGGACTAGCGGGAGAAGAGACCCAGTACTTC. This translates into CATSEPGLAGEETQYF.

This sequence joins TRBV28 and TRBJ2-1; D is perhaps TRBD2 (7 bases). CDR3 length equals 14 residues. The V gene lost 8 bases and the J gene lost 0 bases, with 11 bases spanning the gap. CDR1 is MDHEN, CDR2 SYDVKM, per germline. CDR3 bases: TGTGCCAGCCTAGGGGGGGGCTCCTACAATGAGCAGTTCTTC. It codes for CASLGGGSYNEQFF. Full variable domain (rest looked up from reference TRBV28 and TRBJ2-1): DVKVTQSSRYLVKRTGEKVFLECVQDMDHENMFWYRQDPGLGLRLIYFSYDVKMKEKGDIPEGYSVSREKKERFSLILESASTNQTSMYLCASLGGGSYNEQFFGPGTRLTVL.

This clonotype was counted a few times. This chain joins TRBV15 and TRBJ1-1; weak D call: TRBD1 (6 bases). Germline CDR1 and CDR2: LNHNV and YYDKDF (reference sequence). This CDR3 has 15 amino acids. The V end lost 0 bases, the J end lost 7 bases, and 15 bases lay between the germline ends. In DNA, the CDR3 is TGTGCCACCAGCAGAGATCGGGGGCGGAGGAATGAAGCTTTCTTT. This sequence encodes CATSRDRGRRNEAFF.

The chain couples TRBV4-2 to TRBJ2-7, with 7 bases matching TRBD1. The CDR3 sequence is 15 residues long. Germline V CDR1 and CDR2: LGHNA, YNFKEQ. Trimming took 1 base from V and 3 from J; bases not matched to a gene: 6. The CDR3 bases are TGTGCCAGCAGCCAAGGACAGGGCGAAAACTACGAGCAGTACTTC. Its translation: CASSQGQGENYEQYF.

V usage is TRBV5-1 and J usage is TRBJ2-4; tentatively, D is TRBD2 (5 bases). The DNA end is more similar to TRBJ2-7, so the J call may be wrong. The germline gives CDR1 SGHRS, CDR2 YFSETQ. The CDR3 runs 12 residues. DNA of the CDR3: TGCGCCAGCAGCCTACCTAGCTCCGAGCAGTACTTC. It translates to CASSLPSSEQYF.

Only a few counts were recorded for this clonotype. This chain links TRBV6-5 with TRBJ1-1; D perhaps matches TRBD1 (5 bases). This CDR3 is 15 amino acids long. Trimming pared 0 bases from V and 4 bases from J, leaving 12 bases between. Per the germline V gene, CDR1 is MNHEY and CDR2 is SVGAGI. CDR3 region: CASSYSQGSGTEAFF. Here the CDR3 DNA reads TGTGCCAGCAGTTACTCCCAGGGTTCGGGCACTGAAGCTTTCTTT.

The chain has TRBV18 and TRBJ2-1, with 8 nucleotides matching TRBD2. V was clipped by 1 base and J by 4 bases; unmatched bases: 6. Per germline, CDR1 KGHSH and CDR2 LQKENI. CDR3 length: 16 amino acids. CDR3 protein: CASSPQVLAVYNEQFF. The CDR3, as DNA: TGTGCCAGCTCACCACAGGTACTAGCGGTATACAATGAGCAGTTCTTC.

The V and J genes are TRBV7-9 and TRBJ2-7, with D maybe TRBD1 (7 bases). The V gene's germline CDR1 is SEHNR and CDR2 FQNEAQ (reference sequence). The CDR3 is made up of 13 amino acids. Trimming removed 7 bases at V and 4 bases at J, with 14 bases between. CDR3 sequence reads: CASTPGGPYEQYF. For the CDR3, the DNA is TGTGCCAGCACGCCAGGGGGGCCGTACGAGCAGTACTTC. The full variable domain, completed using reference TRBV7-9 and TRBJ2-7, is DTGVSQNPRHKITKRGQNVTFRCDPISEHNRLYWYRQTLGQGPEFLTYFQNEAQLEKSRLLSDRFSAERPKGSFSTLEIQRTEQGDSAMYLCASTPGGPYEQYFGPGTRLTVT.

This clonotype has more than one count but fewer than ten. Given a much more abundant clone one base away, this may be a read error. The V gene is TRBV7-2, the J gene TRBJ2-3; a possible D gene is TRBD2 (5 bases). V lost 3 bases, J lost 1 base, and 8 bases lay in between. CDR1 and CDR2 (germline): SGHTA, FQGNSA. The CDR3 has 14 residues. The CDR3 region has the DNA TGTGCCAGCAGCTTCGACGGGGGCACAGATACGCAGTATTTT. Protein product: CASSFDGGTDTQYF.

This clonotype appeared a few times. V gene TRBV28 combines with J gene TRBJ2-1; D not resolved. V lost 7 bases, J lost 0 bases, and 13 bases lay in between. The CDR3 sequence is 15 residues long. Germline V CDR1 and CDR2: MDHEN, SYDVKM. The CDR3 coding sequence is TGTGCCAGCACCCCCTCGTGGGGCTCCTACAATGAGCAGTTCTTC. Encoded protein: CASTPSWGSYNEQFF.

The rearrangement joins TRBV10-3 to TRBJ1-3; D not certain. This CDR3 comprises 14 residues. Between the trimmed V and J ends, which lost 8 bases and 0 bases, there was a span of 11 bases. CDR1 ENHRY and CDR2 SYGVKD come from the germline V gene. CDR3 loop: CAILTEDSGNTIYF. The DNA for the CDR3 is TGTGCCATCCTGACGGAAGACTCTGGAAACACCATATATTTT.

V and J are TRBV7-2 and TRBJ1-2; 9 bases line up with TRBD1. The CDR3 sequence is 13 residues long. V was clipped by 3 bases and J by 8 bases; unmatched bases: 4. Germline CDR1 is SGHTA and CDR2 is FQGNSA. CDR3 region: CASSLGTGTGYTF. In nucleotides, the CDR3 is TGTGCCAGCAGCTTGGGGACAGGGACGGGCTACACCTTC.

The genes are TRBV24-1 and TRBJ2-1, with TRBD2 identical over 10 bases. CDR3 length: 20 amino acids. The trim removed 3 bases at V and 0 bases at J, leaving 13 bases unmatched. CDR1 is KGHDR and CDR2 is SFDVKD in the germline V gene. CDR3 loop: CATSDTRGSGRRYSYNEQFF. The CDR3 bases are TGTGCCACCAGTGATACCCGGGGTAGCGGGAGGAGGTACTCCTACAATGAGCAGTTCTTC.

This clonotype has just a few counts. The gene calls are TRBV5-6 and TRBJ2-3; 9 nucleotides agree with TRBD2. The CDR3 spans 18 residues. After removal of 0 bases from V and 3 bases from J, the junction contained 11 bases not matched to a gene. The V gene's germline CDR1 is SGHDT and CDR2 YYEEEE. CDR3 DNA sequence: TGTGCCAGCAGCTTGGCTCCTCATCTTAGCGGGGGAACAGATACGCAGTATTTT. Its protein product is CASSLAPHLSGGTDTQYF.